These T cell receptor beta chains were read from a single sample in a study of beta chain features in type 1 diabetes. Only in-frame clones appear in the TCRdb table, and some are missing; sequencing was by immunoSEQ multiplex PCR. The profile shows approximately 600,000 clones, around 11% of them singletons. The source material was naive CD4+ T cells from blood. The receptors stem from a man aged 30-40 years with type 1 diabetes. Each CDR3 is given with its conserved first and last residue. A D gene is named only where the DNA matches it firmly. Clone size is given for some rows only: seen once, a few or many times, or a class if the clone is expanded.

length	J	size	D	V	DNA	CDR3
12	TRBJ2-2	few	.	TRBV19	TGTGCCAGTAGCCCTAGGAACGGGGAGCTGTTTTTT	CASSPRNGELFF
11	TRBJ2-7	few	TRBD1	TRBV2	TGTGCCGCAGACAGGGGGGACGAGCAGTACTTC	CAADRGDEQYF
12	TRBJ1-2	few	.	TRBV5-1	TGCGCCAGCAGCAGGGACGTCTGGGGCTACACCTTC	CASSRDVWGYTF
14	TRBJ2-1	few	.	TRBV10-3	TGTGCCATCAGTGAGAGAATGAACAACAATGAGCAGTTCTTC	CAISERMNNNEQFF
13	TRBJ1-4	.	.	TRBV29-1	TGCAGCGTTGTTTTGGGTGGCAATGAAAAACTGTTTTTT	CSVVLGGNEKLFF
14	TRBJ1-1	.	.	TRBV7-9	TGTGCCAGCAGCGAGCATGAGCCCCACACAGAAGCTTTCTTT	CASSEHEPHTEAFF
14	TRBJ2-7	.	.	TRBV15	TGTGCCACCAGCGGTCAGGGGATCTCCTACGAGCAGTACTTC	CATSGQGISYEQYF
16	TRBJ1-4	.	.	TRBV7-8	TGTGCCAGCAGCCCCCGCAGGGACTCAACTAATGAAAAACTGTTTTTT	CASSPRRDSTNEKLFF
14	TRBJ1-6	few	.	TRBV14	TGTGCCAGCAGCCGGAGGGTCGAAAATTCACCCCTCCACTTT	CASSRRVENSPLHF
15	TRBJ2-1	.	TRBD1	TRBV14	TGTGCCAGCAGCTTTATATGGGACAGAAATAATGAGCAGTTCTTC	CASSFIWDRNNEQFF
16	TRBJ2-1	few	.	TRBV4-2	TGTGCCAGCAGCCAAGATCAGGGGAGCTCCTACAATGAGCAGTTCTTC	CASSQDQGSSYNEQFF
14	TRBJ1-2	few	.	TRBV7-9	TGTGCCAGCAGCCCCACCCCCGAGAGCTATGGCTACACCTTC	CASSPTPESYGYTF
13	TRBJ1-3	.	.	TRBV30	TGTGCCTGGGGGGAGGGCGCTGGAAACACCATATATTTT	CAWGEGAGNTIYF
15	TRBJ2-7	.	.	TRBV28	TGTGCCAGCATCTCCCAGGGGGGGCAACCGTACGAGCAGTACTTC	CASISQGGQPYEQYF
16	TRBJ2-5	few	TRBD2	TRBV5-6	TGTGCCAGCAGCCCGGGGACTAGCGGGGGCCAAGAGACCCAGTACTTC	CASSPGTSGGQETQYF
16	TRBJ1-4	.	.	TRBV7-2	TGTGCCAGCAGCCCGAGAAGACTTCAGGGAAGCGAAAAACTGTTTTTT	CASSPRRLQGSEKLFF